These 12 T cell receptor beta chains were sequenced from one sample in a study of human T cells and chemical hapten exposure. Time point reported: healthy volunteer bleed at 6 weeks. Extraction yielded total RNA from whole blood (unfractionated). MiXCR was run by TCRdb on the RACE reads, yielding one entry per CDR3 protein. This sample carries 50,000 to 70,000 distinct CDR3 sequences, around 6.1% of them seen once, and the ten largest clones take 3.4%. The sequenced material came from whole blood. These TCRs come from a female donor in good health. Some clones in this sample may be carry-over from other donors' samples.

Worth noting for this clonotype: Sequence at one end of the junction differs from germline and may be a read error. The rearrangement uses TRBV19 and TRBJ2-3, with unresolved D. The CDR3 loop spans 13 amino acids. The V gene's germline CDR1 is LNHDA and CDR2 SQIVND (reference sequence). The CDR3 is CASRRDSTNTQYF. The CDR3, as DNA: TGTGCAAGTAGGAGAGATTCTACAAATACGCAGTATTTT. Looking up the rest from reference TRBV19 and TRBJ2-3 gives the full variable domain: DGGITQSPKYLFRKEGQNVTLSCEQNLNHDAMYWYRQDPGQGLRLIYYSQIVNDFQKGDIAEGYSVSREKKESFPLTVTSAQKNPTAFYLCASRRDSTNTQYFGPGTRLTVL.

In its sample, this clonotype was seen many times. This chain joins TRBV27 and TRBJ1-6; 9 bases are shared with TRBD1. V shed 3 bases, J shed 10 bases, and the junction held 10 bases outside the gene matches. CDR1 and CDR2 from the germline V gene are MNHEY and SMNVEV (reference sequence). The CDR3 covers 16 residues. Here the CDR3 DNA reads TGTGCCAGCAGTTTTGATGGGGACAGGGTGCCGTCACCCCTCCACTTT. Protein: CASSFDGDRVPSPLHF.

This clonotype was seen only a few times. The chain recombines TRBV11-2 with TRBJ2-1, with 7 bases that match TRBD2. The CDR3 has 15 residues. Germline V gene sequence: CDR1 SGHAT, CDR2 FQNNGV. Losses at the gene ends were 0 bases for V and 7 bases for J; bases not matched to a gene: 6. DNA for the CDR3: TGTGCCAGCAGCTTAGATGAAGCTAGCGGAAATGAGCAGTTCTTC. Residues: CASSLDEASGNEQFF.

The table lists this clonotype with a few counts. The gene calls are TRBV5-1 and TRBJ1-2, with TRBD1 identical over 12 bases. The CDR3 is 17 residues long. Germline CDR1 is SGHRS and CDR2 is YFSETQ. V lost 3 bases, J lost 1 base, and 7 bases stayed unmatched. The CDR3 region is CASSSGTGGWLNYGYTF. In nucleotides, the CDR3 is TGCGCCAGCAGCTCCGGGACAGGGGGCTGGCTTAACTATGGCTACACCTTC.

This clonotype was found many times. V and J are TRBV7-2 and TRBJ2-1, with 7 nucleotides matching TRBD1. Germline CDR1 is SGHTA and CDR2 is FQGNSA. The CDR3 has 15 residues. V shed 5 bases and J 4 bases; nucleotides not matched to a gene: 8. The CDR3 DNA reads TGTGCCAGCAGCCACTCAGGACAGGTATACAATGAGCAGTTCTTC. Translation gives CASSHSGQVYNEQFF.

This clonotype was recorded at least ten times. In DNA form, the CDR3 reads TGCGCCAGCAGCCAAGATCGAGGAGACTACTACGAGCAGTACTTC. This codes for CASSQDRGDYYEQYF. V is TRBV4-1 and J is TRBJ2-7; a possible D gene is TRBD2 (5 bases). CDR1 and CDR2 (germline): MGHRA, YSYEKL. Between the trimmed V and J ends, which lost 0 bases and 3 bases, there was a span of 12 bases. The length of the CDR3 is 15 residues.

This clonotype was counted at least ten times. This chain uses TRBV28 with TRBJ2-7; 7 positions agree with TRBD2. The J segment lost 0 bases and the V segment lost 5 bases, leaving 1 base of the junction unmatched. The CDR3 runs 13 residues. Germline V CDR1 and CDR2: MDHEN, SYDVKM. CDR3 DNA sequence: TGTGCCAGCAGTCCTAGCGGCTCCTACGAGCAGTACTTC. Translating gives CASSPSGSYEQYF.

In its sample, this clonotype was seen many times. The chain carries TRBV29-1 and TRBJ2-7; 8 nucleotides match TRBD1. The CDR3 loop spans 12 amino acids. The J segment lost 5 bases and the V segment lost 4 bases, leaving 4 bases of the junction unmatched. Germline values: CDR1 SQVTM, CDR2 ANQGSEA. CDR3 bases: TGCAGCGTTGGTCCCAGGGGGCACGAGCAGTACTTC. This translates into CSVGPRGHEQYF.

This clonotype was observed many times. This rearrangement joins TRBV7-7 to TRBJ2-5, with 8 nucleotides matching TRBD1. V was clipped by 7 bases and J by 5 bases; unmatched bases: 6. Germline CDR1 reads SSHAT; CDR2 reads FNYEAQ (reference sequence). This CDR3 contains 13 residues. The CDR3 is CASILQGAETQYF. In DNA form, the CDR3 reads TGTGCCAGCATCCTTCAGGGGGCGGAGACCCAGTACTTC.

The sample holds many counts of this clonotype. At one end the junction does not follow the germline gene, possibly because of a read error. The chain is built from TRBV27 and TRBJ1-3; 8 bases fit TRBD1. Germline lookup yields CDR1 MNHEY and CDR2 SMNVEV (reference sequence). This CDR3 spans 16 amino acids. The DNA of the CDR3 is TGTGCCAGCAGCACCCGGCAGGGGGCTACTGGTAACACCATATATTTT. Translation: CASSTRQGATGNTIYF.

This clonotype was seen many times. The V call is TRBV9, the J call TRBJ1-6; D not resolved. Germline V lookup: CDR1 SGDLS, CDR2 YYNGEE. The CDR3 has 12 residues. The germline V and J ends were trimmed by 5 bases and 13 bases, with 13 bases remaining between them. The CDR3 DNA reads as TGTGCCAGCAGTTTCACAGTCGGTCCCCTCCACTTT. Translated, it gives CASSFTVGPLHF.

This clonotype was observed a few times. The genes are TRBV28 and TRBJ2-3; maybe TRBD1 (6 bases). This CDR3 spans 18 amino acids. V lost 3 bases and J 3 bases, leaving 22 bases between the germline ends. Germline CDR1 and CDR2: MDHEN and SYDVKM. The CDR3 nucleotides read TGTGCCAGCAGTTTTAACGGGGACACCCCGGTCGGGACAGATACGCAGTATTTT. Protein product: CASSFNGDTPVGTDTQYF.